The TCR beta chain described here comes from a study of OX40 agonist ivuxolimab in advanced cancers. V was clipped by 2 bases and J by 0 bases, with 5 bases between them. Germline assignment: CDR1 SGHTA and CDR2 FQGNSA. CDR3 length: 14 amino acids. Some clones are missing from TCRdb's copy, which holds only in-frame ones; the method was immunoSEQ multiplex PCR. The table records 60,000 to 80,000 clones, about 81% of them present only once. The TCR was taken from an adult with an advanced solid tumor such as melanoma, head and neck, liver or kidney cancer. V gene TRBV7-2 combines with J gene TRBJ2-1; the D is unclear. The sample here was CD4+ or CD8+ T cells sorted from blood, taken in a trial of the OX40 agonist ivuxolimab. CDR3 loop: CASSLLPSYNEQFF. The CDR3 DNA is TGTGCCAGCAGCTTATTACCCTCCTACAATGAGCAGTTCTTC.